The clone carrying this T cell receptor (beta chain) was recorded only once. The antigen remains undetermined. The entry originates in a study of shared clonotypes between healthy human individuals. General study points: Clonotype sharing across several donors was observed for about 5.5% of naive CD4 clonotypes. The study drew on few donors, limiting represented genetic and exposure-history diversity. Generation probability values for non-shared clonotypes were lower than those for clonotypes shared by all four donors.

CD45RO negativity and positive selection for CCR7 defined naive CD8 cells, a population that excluded terminally differentiated effector memory CD45RA+ cells. The donors, all of them Caucasian adults, lived in Nashville, Tennessee. The CDR3 runs 16 residues. The V gene's germline CDR1 is PRHDT and CDR2 FYEKMQ (reference sequence). V shed 0 bases and J 8 bases; nucleotides not matched to a gene: 10. Measured with immunoSEQ multiplex PCR; TCRdb has only the in-frame clones, and not every one. Of about 2 million clones in the sample, approximately 95% were seen once. This TCR was sampled from a man between 18 and 29 years old in good health. Sequenced material: naive CD8+ T cells sorted from blood. The chain combines TRBV13 with TRBJ1-3; 7 bases map to TRBD1. As DNA, the CDR3 is TGTGCCAGCAGCTTAGGTTGGGACAGAGCCAGGGACACCATATATTTT. It specifies CASSLGWDRARDTIYF.